This TCR beta chain originates from a study of T-cell memory formation after mild COVID-19. Study conclusions and caveats: Day 15 to 85 contracting clones showed balanced CD4/CD8; later expanders leaned CD4+. Some responding clones appeared in pre-infection memory, suggesting cross-reactive memory joined.

As concerns this clonotype: No antigen is known for it.

TCRdb processed the 5' RACE reads anew with MiXCR; each CDR3 protein has one entry. The sample comprises fewer than 450,000 distinct CDR3 sequences, around 24% of which are singletons, and 8.5% to 9% rests with the top ten. Specimen: PBMCs or a T cell subset sorted from them (not recorded which). This TCR was recovered from an adult woman who had mild COVID-19 (a few samples of this study predate the infection). Cell type and time point are not known.

The CDR3 nucleotides read TGTGCCAGCAGCCTCGCCTCCGTGGGCGGTGAGCAGTTCTTC. Translation: CASSLASVGGEQFF. The chain is built from TRBV11-2 and TRBJ2-1; D is uncertain. The CDR3 sequence is 14 residues long. The germline CDR1 and CDR2 sequences are SGHAT and FQNNGV. Trimming cost V 5 bases and J 9 bases, with 17 bases left between them.